Listed below are T cell receptor beta chains from one sample, sequenced in a study of radiotherapy plus CTLA-4 blockade in lung cancer. Produced via immunoSEQ multiplex PCR; TCRdb's table is partial and in-frame only. The sample has about 99,000 clones; 80% to 90% are singletons. Material: peripheral blood, obtained from a patient treated with radiotherapy plus ipilimumab. The source is a human donor with non-small cell lung cancer that progressed on radiotherapy plus ipilimumab. The CDR3 runs from the conserved cysteine through the conserved F or W. Fields, in order: CDR3 protein, CDR3 DNA, J gene, V gene, D gene, clone size. A D gene is named only where the DNA matches it firmly. Clone size is shown for a subset of rows, as once, few, many or a class of expanded clone.

cdr3_aa: CASKEREVSEQFF; cdr3_nt: TGTGCCAGCAAGGAGCGGGAGGTGAGTGAGCAGTTCTTC; j_call: TRBJ2-1; v_call: TRBV2; d_call: TRBD2; clone_size: .
cdr3_aa: CASSYSGGQPEAFF; cdr3_nt: TGTGCCAGCAGTTACTCGGGGGGGCAACCTGAAGCTTTCTTT; j_call: TRBJ1-1; v_call: TRBV6-5; d_call: .; clone_size: .
cdr3_aa: CASSPIAASTDTQYF; cdr3_nt: TGTGCCAGCTCACCTATAGCGGCTAGCACAGATACGCAGTATTTT; j_call: TRBJ2-3; v_call: TRBV18; d_call: .; clone_size: .
cdr3_aa: CASSYSGGLAFF; cdr3_nt: TGTGCCAGCAGTTACTCTGGGGGGTTAGCTTTCTTT; j_call: TRBJ1-1; v_call: TRBV6-5; d_call: .; clone_size: .
cdr3_aa: CASSLEGGSYEQYF; cdr3_nt: TGTGCCAGCAGCTTAGAAGGGGGCTCCTACGAGCAGTACTTC; j_call: TRBJ2-7; v_call: TRBV7-6; d_call: .; clone_size: .
cdr3_aa: CASSMQGASMTQYF; cdr3_nt: TGTGCCAGTAGTATGCAGGGGGCCTCAATGACCCAGTACTTC; j_call: TRBJ2-5; v_call: TRBV19; d_call: TRBD1; clone_size: .
cdr3_aa: CASSGASGSDEQYF; cdr3_nt: TGTGCCAGCTCGGGAGCTAGCGGGAGCGACGAGCAGTACTTC; j_call: TRBJ2-7; v_call: TRBV18; d_call: TRBD2; clone_size: .
cdr3_aa: CASSIGQISNTGELFF; cdr3_nt: TGTGCCAGCAGCATCGGACAGATATCGAACACCGGGGAGCTGTTTTTT; j_call: TRBJ2-2; v_call: TRBV9; d_call: .; clone_size: .
cdr3_aa: CASSPGLLDTGELFF; cdr3_nt: TGCGCCAGCAGCCCGGGACTCCTCGACACCGGGGAGCTGTTTTTT; j_call: TRBJ2-2; v_call: TRBV5-1; d_call: .; clone_size: .
cdr3_aa: CASSPTGLAGGYEQYF; cdr3_nt: TGTGCCAGCAGCCCCACGGGACTAGCGGGAGGCTACGAGCAGTACTTC; j_call: TRBJ2-7; v_call: TRBV5-6; d_call: TRBD2; clone_size: .
cdr3_aa: CASSLGGADEKLFF; cdr3_nt: TGTGCCAGTAGTTTAGGGGGCGCGGATGAAAAACTGTTTTTT; j_call: TRBJ1-4; v_call: TRBV19; d_call: TRBD1; clone_size: few
cdr3_aa: CAISGTGTGYGYTF; cdr3_nt: TGTGCCATCAGTGGGACAGGGACGGGCTATGGCTACACCTTC; j_call: TRBJ1-2; v_call: TRBV10-3; d_call: TRBD1; clone_size: .
cdr3_aa: CASSSEQGRTEAFF; cdr3_nt: TGCGCCAGCAGCTCGGAACAGGGCAGGACTGAAGCTTTCTTT; j_call: TRBJ1-1; v_call: TRBV5-1; d_call: .; clone_size: .
cdr3_aa: CASSISGRTDTQYF; cdr3_nt: TGTGCCAGTAGTATTAGCGGGAGAACAGATACGCAGTATTTT; j_call: TRBJ2-3; v_call: TRBV19; d_call: TRBD2; clone_size: .
cdr3_aa: CASSPTQGRLYEQYF; cdr3_nt: TGTGCCAGCTCACCTACACAGGGGCGACTCTACGAGCAGTACTTC; j_call: TRBJ2-7; v_call: TRBV18; d_call: TRBD1; clone_size: .
cdr3_aa: CASSQGLAGGRDIQYF; cdr3_nt: TGTGCCAGCAGCCAAGGACTAGCGGGAGGGAGAGACATTCAGTACTTC; j_call: TRBJ2-4; v_call: TRBV11-3; d_call: TRBD2; clone_size: .
cdr3_aa: CASTRGGELFF; cdr3_nt: TGTGCCAGCACTCGGGGCGGGGAGCTGTTTTTT; j_call: TRBJ2-2; v_call: TRBV6-1; d_call: .; clone_size: once
cdr3_aa: CSVEQGKNSYNEQFF; cdr3_nt: TGCAGCGTTGAACAGGGCAAAAATTCCTACAATGAGCAGTTCTTC; j_call: TRBJ2-1; v_call: TRBV29-1; d_call: .; clone_size: .
cdr3_aa: CASSESANYGYTF; cdr3_nt: TGCGCCAGCAGTGAATCCGCAAACTATGGCTACACCTTC; j_call: TRBJ1-2; v_call: TRBV10-1; d_call: .; clone_size: few
cdr3_aa: CASVASRNYGYTF; cdr3_nt: TGTGCCAGCGTGGCCTCAAGGAACTATGGCTACACCTTC; j_call: TRBJ1-2; v_call: TRBV19; d_call: .; clone_size: .
cdr3_aa: CASRIESKGRQRSYEQYF; cdr3_nt: TGTGCCAGTAGGATAGAGTCTAAGGGACGGCAAAGGTCCTACGAGCAGTACTTC; j_call: TRBJ2-7; v_call: TRBV19; d_call: .; clone_size: .
cdr3_aa: CASSNYDRSYEQYF; cdr3_nt: TGTGCCAGTAGTAACTACGACAGGTCCTACGAGCAGTACTTC; j_call: TRBJ2-7; v_call: TRBV19; d_call: .; clone_size: .
cdr3_aa: CASSFPGTSSSYEQYF; cdr3_nt: TGTGCCAGCAGCTTCCCCGGGACAAGTAGCTCCTACGAGCAGTACTTC; j_call: TRBJ2-7; v_call: TRBV11-3; d_call: .; clone_size: .
cdr3_aa: CASSLLGAGGEQFF; cdr3_nt: TGTGCCAGCAGCTTACTGGGAGCGGGAGGCGAGCAGTTCTTC; j_call: TRBJ2-1; v_call: TRBV7-2; d_call: TRBD2; clone_size: .
cdr3_aa: CASSAIEAEAFF; cdr3_nt: TGTGCCAGCTCAGCGATCGAGGCTGAAGCTTTCTTT; j_call: TRBJ1-1; v_call: TRBV18; d_call: .; clone_size: .
cdr3_aa: CASSSDRGANIQYF; cdr3_nt: TGCGCCAGCAGCTCGGACAGGGGGGCAAACATTCAGTACTTC; j_call: TRBJ2-4; v_call: TRBV5-1; d_call: TRBD1; clone_size: .
cdr3_aa: CASSSDSGSSYEQYF; cdr3_nt: TGTGCCAGCAGTTCCGATAGCGGGAGTTCCTACGAGCAGTACTTC; j_call: TRBJ2-7; v_call: TRBV6-5; d_call: TRBD2; clone_size: .
cdr3_aa: CASSRGTGANYGYTF; cdr3_nt: TGCGCCAGCAGCCGCGGGACAGGAGCTAACTATGGCTACACCTTC; j_call: TRBJ1-2; v_call: TRBV5-1; d_call: TRBD1; clone_size: .
cdr3_aa: CASSSGSTRETQYF; cdr3_nt: TGTGCCAGCAGTAGCGGGAGTACGCGAGAGACCCAGTACTTC; j_call: TRBJ2-5; v_call: TRBV6-6; d_call: TRBD2; clone_size: .
cdr3_aa: CASSKGSEAFF; cdr3_nt: TGTGCCAGTAGTAAGGGGTCTGAAGCTTTCTTT; j_call: TRBJ1-1; v_call: TRBV19; d_call: .; clone_size: .
cdr3_aa: CASSGFLDTQYF; cdr3_nt: TGTGCCAGCAGTGGGTTCTTAGATACGCAGTATTTT; j_call: TRBJ2-3; v_call: TRBV2; d_call: .; clone_size: .
cdr3_aa: CSVLSGGSNYGYTF; cdr3_nt: TGCAGCGTTTTATCAGGGGGCTCTAACTATGGCTACACCTTC; j_call: TRBJ1-2; v_call: TRBV29-1; d_call: TRBD1; clone_size: .
cdr3_aa: CASSTGSGNTIYF; cdr3_nt: TGTGCCAGCAGTACAGGCTCTGGAAACACCATATATTTT; j_call: TRBJ1-3; v_call: TRBV6-1; d_call: .; clone_size: .
cdr3_aa: CATRQEPNTGELFF; cdr3_nt: TGTGCCACCAGACAGGAGCCGAACACCGGGGAGCTGTTTTTT; j_call: TRBJ2-2; v_call: TRBV2; d_call: .; clone_size: .
cdr3_aa: CASGLISTGQYF; cdr3_nt: TGTGCCAGCGGATTAATTAGCACAGGGCAGTACTTC; j_call: TRBJ2-7; v_call: TRBV11-2; d_call: .; clone_size: .
cdr3_aa: CASSLGDRGLETQYF; cdr3_nt: TGCGCCAGCAGCTTGGGAGACAGGGGCTTGGAGACCCAGTACTTC; j_call: TRBJ2-5; v_call: TRBV5-1; d_call: TRBD1; clone_size: .
cdr3_aa: CAWSLLGQGGQYF; cdr3_nt: TGTGCCTGGAGCCTACTCGGCCAGGGTGGGCAGTACTTC; j_call: TRBJ2-7; v_call: TRBV30; d_call: .; clone_size: .
cdr3_aa: CASSLVGTSTDTQYF; cdr3_nt: TGCGCCAGCAGCTTGGTGGGGACGAGCACAGATACGCAGTATTTT; j_call: TRBJ2-3; v_call: TRBV5-1; d_call: .; clone_size: .
cdr3_aa: CASRYSMNTEAFF; cdr3_nt: TGTGCCAGCAGGTATAGTATGAACACTGAAGCTTTCTTT; j_call: TRBJ1-1; v_call: TRBV6-1; d_call: .; clone_size: .
cdr3_aa: CASSERTGGTEAFF; cdr3_nt: TGCGCCAGCAGTGAGAGGACAGGGGGCACTGAAGCTTTCTTT; j_call: TRBJ1-1; v_call: TRBV10-1; d_call: TRBD1; clone_size: .
cdr3_aa: CASSSGFGETQYF; cdr3_nt: TGTGCCAGCAGCTCAGGGTTTGGGGAGACCCAGTACTTC; j_call: TRBJ2-5; v_call: TRBV11-3; d_call: .; clone_size: .